A selection of T cell receptor beta chains follows, all from one sample in a study of blood T cell repertoires in COVID-19. Measured with immunoSEQ multiplex PCR; TCRdb has only the in-frame clones, and not every one. The table has approximately 97,000 clones, 78% seen once. Sequenced material: peripheral blood. These receptors were taken from a man aged 55 to 70 with active or convalescent COVID-19. CDR3s include the opening cysteine and the closing phenylalanine or tryptophan. The D gene is left open where the match is weak. Size is omitted from some rows. Given values are once, few, many or a class for expanded clones.

D	V	size	J	CDR3	DNA
.	TRBV5-1	.	TRBJ1-3	CASSLDRDNSGNTIYF	TGCGCCAGCAGCTTGGATCGTGACAACTCTGGAAACACCATATATTTT
.	TRBV10-3	.	TRBJ2-7	CAISEGDSLQEQYF	TGTGCCATCAGTGAGGGGGACTCCCTTCAGGAGCAGTACTTC
.	TRBV27	few	TRBJ2-4	CASSFYREAKNIQYF	TGTGCCAGCAGTTTTTACAGGGAAGCCAAAAACATTCAGTACTTC
.	TRBV7-9	.	TRBJ1-6	CASSPGLGNSPLHF	TGTGCCAGCAGCCCCGGACTAGGGAATTCACCCCTCCACTTT
TRBD1	TRBV30	once	TRBJ1-3	CAWSEGASGNTIYF	TGTGCCTGGAGTGAGGGGGCGTCCGGAAACACCATATATTTT
TRBD2	TRBV30	.	TRBJ2-1	CAWGGTSGSWDEQFF	TGTGCCTGGGGGGGGACTAGCGGGAGCTGGGATGAGCAGTTCTTC
TRBD2	TRBV11-3	.	TRBJ2-4	CASSLGGLAVGVAKNIQYF	TGTGCCAGCAGCTTAGGGGGACTAGCGGTAGGGGTGGCCAAAAACATTCAGTACTTC
.	TRBV19	.	TRBJ1-2	CASSIGQARFGYTF	TGTGCCAGTAGTATAGGACAGGCCCGCTTTGGCTACACCTTC
TRBD2	TRBV5-4	.	TRBJ2-5	CASSSGLAGVGETQYF	TGTGCCAGCAGCTCCGGACTAGCGGGAGTTGGAGAGACCCAGTACTTC
TRBD1	TRBV7-2	few	TRBJ1-6	CASSLQGVNSPLHF	TGTGCCAGCAGCTTACAGGGGGTAAATTCACCCCTCCACTTT
.	TRBV5-1	few	TRBJ2-5	CASSPGTNQETQYF	TGCGCCAGCAGCCCAGGGACAAACCAAGAGACCCAGTACTTC
.	TRBV7-9	.	TRBJ1-3	CASSLSGDHRSGNTIYF	TGTGCCAGCAGCCTATCCGGGGATCACCGCTCGGGAAACACCATATATTTT
.	TRBV3-1/TRBV3-2	.	TRBJ2-7	CASSLRGTRHEQYF	TGTGCCAGCAGCCTACGGGGTACCCGCCACGAGCAGTACTTC
.	TRBV5-1	.	TRBJ1-1	CASSFRQARREAFF	TGCGCCAGCAGCTTTCGACAGGCCCGGAGGGAAGCTTTCTTT
.	TRBV5-4	few	TRBJ2-7	CASSQDREDEQYF	TGTGCCAGCAGCCAAGACAGGGAGGACGAGCAGTACTTC
.	TRBV6-6	.	TRBJ2-3	CASSYGPVDTQYF	TGTGCCAGCAGCTACGGGCCGGTAGATACGCAGTATTTT
.	TRBV21-1	.	TRBJ1-2	CASSKDRQGEGYGYTF	TGTGCCAGCAGCAAAGACCGACAGGGGGAAGGCTATGGCTACACCTTC
.	TRBV28	few	TRBJ1-2	CASSLTATRGYTF	TGTGCCAGCAGTTTAACCGCTACTAGGGGCTACACCTTC
.	TRBV30	.	TRBJ1-2	CAWSATWSPTNYGYTF	TGTGCCTGGAGCGCTACCTGGAGCCCTACTAACTATGGCTACACCTTC
TRBD1	TRBV18	.	TRBJ2-6	CASSPRTGASPSGANVLTF	TGTGCCAGCTCACCTCGGACAGGGGCCTCGCCCTCTGGGGCCAACGTCCTGACTTTC
.	TRBV7-8	few	TRBJ1-1	CASSLGWRAEAFF	TGTGCCAGCAGCTTAGGATGGAGGGCTGAAGCTTTCTTT
.	TRBV7-2	few	TRBJ1-5	CASSQTGHSNQPQHF	TGTGCCAGCAGCCAGACAGGCCATAGCAATCAGCCCCAGCATTTT
.	TRBV7-9	few	TRBJ2-1	CASSLSTGSSYNEQFF	TGTGCCAGCAGCCTCTCGACTGGGAGCTCCTACAATGAGCAGTTCTTC
.	TRBV5-1	.	TRBJ2-2	CASEYIQGTGELFF	TGCGCCAGCGAATATATTCAGGGCACCGGGGAGCTGTTTTTT
TRBD1	TRBV11-3	.	TRBJ2-2	CASTPGQGWSGELFF	TGTGCCAGCACCCCGGGACAGGGGTGGTCCGGGGAGCTGTTTTTT
TRBD1	TRBV7-9	.	TRBJ2-4	CASSFPTGQVAKNIQYF	TGTGCCAGCAGCTTCCCCACGGGACAGGTAGCCAAAAACATTCAGTACTTC
.	TRBV2	.	TRBJ1-5	CASIQDTNQPQHF	TGTGCCAGCATCCAGGACACCAATCAGCCCCAGCATTTT
.	TRBV21-1	.	TRBJ2-1	CASSKHRQQGALDNEQFF	TGTGCCAGCAGCAAACATCGGCAACAGGGGGCCTTAGACAATGAGCAGTTCTTC
TRBD1	TRBV10-2	.	TRBJ1-1	CASSEQGAGNEAFF	TGCGCCAGCAGTGAGCAGGGGGCAGGGAATGAAGCTTTCTTT
.	TRBV9	.	TRBJ1-3	CASSVPGSGNTIYF	TGTGCCAGCAGCGTACCGGGCTCTGGAAACACCATATATTTT
TRBD2	TRBV25-1	few	TRBJ2-5	CASSDFAGTGGEGTQYF	TGTGCCAGCAGTGACTTTGCCGGAACGGGAGGGGAGGGTACCCAGTACTTC
.	TRBV6-2/TRBV6-3	once	TRBJ2-5	CASSYPQETQYF	TGTGCCAGCAGTTACCCTCAAGAGACCCAGTACTTC
.	TRBV5-4	.	TRBJ1-5	CASSLRGSNQPQHF	TGTGCCAGCAGCTTGAGGGGGAGCAATCAGCCCCAGCATTTT
.	TRBV5-4	.	TRBJ1-1	CASSSAGEGTEAFF	TGTGCCAGCAGCTCTGCGGGGGAGGGCACTGAAGCTTTCTTT
.	TRBV6-2/TRBV6-3	.	TRBJ1-5	CASSYSAGNNQPQHF	TGTGCCAGCAGTTACTCAGCGGGGAACAATCAGCCCCAGCATTTT
.	TRBV5-6	.	TRBJ2-3	CASSLVQGRATQYF	TGTGCCAGCAGCTTGGTCCAGGGAAGGGCTACGCAGTATTTT
.	TRBV27	once	TRBJ1-5	CASRALGADQPQHF	TGTGCCAGTAGAGCGCTCGGAGCTGATCAGCCCCAGCATTTT
.	TRBV4-1	few	TRBJ2-5	CASSQGPLGWETQYF	TGCGCCAGCAGCCAAGGCCCACTTGGTTGGGAGACCCAGTACTTC
.	TRBV5-6	.	TRBJ1-4	CASSLAGDLNREKLFF	TGTGCCAGCAGCTTGGCGGGGGATCTAAACCGTGAAAAACTGTTTTTT
TRBD2	TRBV3-1/TRBV3-2	.	TRBJ2-4	CASSRNSGRNIQYF	TGTGCCAGCAGCCGGAATAGCGGGAGGAACATTCAGTACTTC
.	TRBV27	.	TRBJ1-2	CASSLRGREIYGYTF	TGTGCCAGCAGTTTAAGGGGCAGGGAAATCTATGGCTACACCTTC
TRBD2	TRBV4-1	.	TRBJ2-1	CASSGLAGGISNEQFF	TGCGCCAGCAGCGGACTAGCGGGAGGGATAAGCAATGAGCAGTTCTTC
.	TRBV6-6	.	TRBJ1-1	CASIFRGMNTEAFF	TGTGCCAGCATCTTTCGGGGGATGAACACTGAAGCTTTCTTT
TRBD2	TRBV11-3	.	TRBJ2-2	CASSPWTSGRAGTGELFF	TGTGCCAGCAGCCCCTGGACTAGCGGGAGGGCCGGTACCGGGGAGCTGTTTTTT
TRBD1	TRBV25-1	.	TRBJ1-2	CASRGTGLTYGYTF	TGTGCCAGCAGGGGGACAGGGCTTACCTATGGCTACACCTTC
TRBD1	TRBV9	.	TRBJ2-1	CASSSGGNEQFF	TGTGCCAGCAGCTCAGGGGGAAATGAGCAGTTCTTC
TRBD2	TRBV27	many	TRBJ2-1	CASSLSPSRVTSGLRLEQFF	TGTGCCAGCAGTTTATCTCCCTCCAGGGTCACTAGCGGGTTAAGGTTGGAGCAGTTCTTC
.	TRBV5-1	.	TRBJ2-1	CASSQGQNLNEQFF	TGCGCCAGCAGCCAAGGACAGAACCTCAATGAGCAGTTCTTC
.	TRBV11-3	.	TRBJ2-5	CASSLGLGTLSGETQYF	TGTGCCAGCAGCTTAGGGCTGGGCACCCTCAGCGGAGAGACCCAGTACTTC
.	TRBV4-1	.	TRBJ1-5	CASSQTDTPNQPQHF	TGCGCCAGCAGCCAAACGGACACCCCCAATCAGCCCCAGCATTTT
.	TRBV7-9	.	TRBJ2-3	CASSPRWGEGDTQYF	TGTGCCAGCAGCCCCCGCTGGGGGGAAGGAGATACGCAGTATTTT
TRBD1	TRBV7-8	.	TRBJ1-1	CASSPYGTGVRRSTEAFF	TGTGCCAGCAGCCCATATGGGACAGGGGTCCGCCGGAGCACTGAAGCTTTCTTT